The entry below gives a single T cell receptor (beta chain) sequence along with its context. This entry belongs to a study of blood T cells in healthy people across ages. Each sample yielded at least 6 million isolated PBMCs. The CDR3 length is 15 residues. Looked up from germline, CDR1 is SGHAT and CDR2 is FQDESV (reference sequence). The V and J ends lost 1 base and 5 bases respectively, with 12 bases between them. The use of a sample-barcoded 5' primer and a J-beta primer mix characterized a second PCR of about 6 to 12 cycles. Via MiXCR, TCRdb re-called the 5' RACE reads, giving one row per CDR3 protein. The table records about 600,000 distinct CDR3 sequences, roughly 43% of them present only once.

Sequencing used blood. The source is an elderly man in good health. The chain joins TRBV11-1 to TRBJ2-1; D gene uncertain. CDR3 nucleotide sequence: TGTGCCAGCAGCTTAGTGGGTCGAAGAGACAATGAGCAGTTCTTC. This gives the protein CASSLVGRRDNEQFF.